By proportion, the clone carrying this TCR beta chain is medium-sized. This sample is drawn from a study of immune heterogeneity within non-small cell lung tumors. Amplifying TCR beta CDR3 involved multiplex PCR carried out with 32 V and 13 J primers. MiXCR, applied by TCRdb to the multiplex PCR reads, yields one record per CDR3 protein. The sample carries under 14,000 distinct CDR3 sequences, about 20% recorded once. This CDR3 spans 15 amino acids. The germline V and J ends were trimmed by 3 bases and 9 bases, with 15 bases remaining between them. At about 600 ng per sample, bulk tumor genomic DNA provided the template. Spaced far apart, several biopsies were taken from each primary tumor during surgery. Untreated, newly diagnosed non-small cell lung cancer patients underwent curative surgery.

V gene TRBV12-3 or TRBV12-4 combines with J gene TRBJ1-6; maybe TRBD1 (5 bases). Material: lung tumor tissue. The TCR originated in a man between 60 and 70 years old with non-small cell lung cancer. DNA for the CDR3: TGTGCCAGCAGTTTCGGGGCTGGAGCGTCTTCACCCCTCCACTTT. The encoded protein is CASSFGAGASSPLHF.